Listed below are T cell receptor beta chains from one sample, sequenced in a study of T cell responses to AZD1222 COVID-19 vaccine. Clones were sequenced by immunoSEQ multiplex PCR, and TCRdb holds only the in-frame ones, with some missing. The repertoire holds over 110,000 clones, 90% to 95% seen once, with approximately 12% in the top ten. This specimen was peripheral blood, taken after recovery from COVID-19. The source is an adult who had recovered from COVID-19. The CDR3 runs from the conserved cysteine through the conserved F or W. The D gene is left open where the match is weak. Size values are once, few and many counts, or a class for expanded clones, and some rows have none.

TRBJ2-7,.,.,TRBV18,CASSQGSYEQYF,TGTGCCAGCTCACAAGGGTCCTACGAGCAGTACTTC
TRBJ2-1,.,medium-sized,TRBV24-1,CATSDLDSGGEQFF,TGTGCCACCAGTGATCTCGATTCAGGAGGTGAGCAGTTCTTC
TRBJ2-2,.,.,TRBV7-9,CASSLEDTGELFF,TGTGCCAGCAGCTTGGAGGACACCGGGGAGCTGTTTTTT
TRBJ1-4,.,.,TRBV3-1/TRBV3-2,CASSQGEATNEKLFF,TGTGCCAGCAGCCAAGGGGAGGCAACTAATGAAAAACTGTTTTTT
TRBJ1-3,TRBD1,once,TRBV18,CASSPDRGFSGNTIYF,TGTGCCAGCTCACCGGACAGGGGTTTCTCTGGAAACACCATATATTTT
TRBJ2-5,TRBD2,.,TRBV29-1,CSVHIAGGGGGETQYF,TGCAGCGTTCATATAGCGGGAGGAGGGGGGGGAGAGACCCAGTACTTC
TRBJ2-7,.,.,TRBV7-2,CASRRTGPSYEQYF,TGTGCCAGCAGGCGTACAGGGCCATCCTACGAGCAGTACTTC
TRBJ1-2,TRBD1,.,TRBV9,CASSVTGTGSDYGYTF,TGTGCCAGCAGCGTAACCGGGACAGGGAGTGACTATGGCTACACCTTC
TRBJ2-1,.,.,TRBV7-2,CASSSDGSPSYNEQFF,TGTGCCAGCAGCTCCGACGGGAGTCCCTCCTACAATGAGCAGTTCTTC
TRBJ2-1,TRBD2,.,TRBV18,CASSLLTSVYNEQFF,TGTGCCAGCTCGCTACTGACTAGCGTCTACAATGAGCAGTTCTTC
TRBJ2-5,.,.,TRBV28,CASSLYERGETQYF,TGTGCCAGCAGTTTATATGAGCGTGGGGAGACCCAGTACTTC
TRBJ1-6,TRBD1,.,TRBV5-1,CASSPRGQGANSPLHF,TGCGCCAGCAGCCCGCGAGGACAGGGGGCGAATTCACCCCTCCACTTT
TRBJ1-1,.,.,TRBV3-1/TRBV3-2,CASSDLSLGGQNTEAFF,TGTGCCAGCAGCGATCTATCCTTAGGTGGGCAGAACACTGAAGCTTTCTTT
TRBJ2-2,TRBD1,.,TRBV5-6,CASSSRTGGSTGELFF,TGTGCCAGCAGCTCCCGGACAGGGGGAAGCACCGGGGAGCTGTTTTTT
TRBJ1-2,.,.,TRBV5-1,CASSLGQNYGYTF,TGCGCCAGCAGCTTGGGTCAAAACTATGGCTACACCTTC
TRBJ2-4,.,once,TRBV5-1,CASSLDISKNIQYF,TGCGCCAGCAGCCTCGACATATCCAAAAACATTCAGTACTTC
TRBJ1-2,TRBD1,once,TRBV11-1,CASSLNRGPDYGYTF,TGTGCCAGCAGCCTCAACAGGGGGCCTGACTATGGCTACACCTTC
TRBJ2-7,.,.,TRBV30,CAWKGDYEQYF,TGTGCCTGGAAAGGGGACTACGAGCAGTACTTC
TRBJ2-5,.,.,TRBV20-1,CSARVRETQYF,TGCAGTGCTAGAGTGAGAGAGACCCAGTACTTC
TRBJ2-2,TRBD1,.,TRBV5-1,CASRGRDRGFAGELFF,TGCGCCAGCAGGGGCCGGGACAGGGGTTTTGCCGGGGAGCTGTTTTTT
TRBJ1-2,.,.,TRBV6-5,CASSYSGEASGYTF,TGTGCCAGCAGTTACTCGGGGGAGGCTAGTGGCTACACCTTC
TRBJ2-2,.,.,TRBV30,CAWSTGTQNTGELFF,TGTGCCTGGAGTACGGGGACACAGAACACCGGGGAGCTGTTTTTT
TRBJ1-2,TRBD1,.,TRBV27,CASSVGQGTGYTF,TGTGCCAGCAGTGTGGGACAGGGGACGGGCTACACCTTC
TRBJ1-5,.,.,TRBV28,CASSPPSTVGGFSNQPQHF,TGTGCCAGCAGCCCACCGTCTACAGTGGGGGGGTTTAGCAATCAGCCCCAGCATTTT
TRBJ2-7,.,few,TRBV28,CASSPKYSYEQYF,TGTGCCAGCAGTCCCAAGTACTCCTACGAGCAGTACTTC
TRBJ2-2,.,.,TRBV7-9,CASSPTGNTGELFF,TGTGCCAGCAGCCCCACAGGGAACACCGGGGAGCTGTTTTTT
TRBJ2-7,.,.,TRBV7-8,CASSLAEAGTGYEQYF,TGTGCCAGCAGCTTAGCGGAGGCCGGGACGGGCTACGAGCAGTACTTC
TRBJ2-5,.,.,TRBV19,CASSIRRGAVETQYF,TGTGCCAGTAGTATACGGAGGGGAGCGGTGGAGACCCAGTACTTC
TRBJ2-7,TRBD2,many,TRBV6-1,CASSEAPRGGEQYF,TGTGCCAGCAGTGAAGCGCCTCGGGGGGGCGAGCAGTACTTC
TRBJ2-3,.,once,TRBV2,CASSEALSPYTDTQYF,TGTGCCAGCAGTGAAGCGCTTTCACCCTACACAGATACGCAGTATTTT
TRBJ2-7,.,.,TRBV3-1/TRBV3-2,CASSQDAAAYEQYF,TGTGCCAGCAGCCAAGATGCTGCTGCGTACGAGCAGTACTTC
TRBJ2-7,.,.,TRBV2,CASSEVGSYEQYF,TGTGCCAGCAGTGAAGTTGGCTCCTACGAGCAGTACTTC
TRBJ1-1,TRBD1,.,TRBV6-5,CASRGQGWTEAFF,TGTGCCAGCAGGGGACAGGGGTGGACTGAAGCTTTCTTT
TRBJ1-4,.,.,TRBV15,CATSTATAGSEKLFF,TGTGCCACCAGCACAGCAACGGCAGGGAGTGAAAAACTGTTTTTT
TRBJ1-2,.,.,TRBV9,CASSVVANYGYTF,TGTGCCAGCAGCGTAGTAGCTAACTATGGCTACACCTTC
TRBJ2-7,.,once,TRBV9,CASSVDSLYEQYF,TGTGCCAGCAGCGTTGACTCGCTCTACGAGCAGTACTTC
TRBJ1-5,.,.,TRBV28,CASSSLNSDQPQHF,TGTGCCAGCAGTAGCCTTAATTCCGATCAGCCCCAGCATTTT
TRBJ2-5,TRBD1,.,TRBV19,CASSTGQGGWGTQYF,TGTGCCAGTAGTACTGGACAGGGAGGTTGGGGGACCCAGTACTTC
TRBJ2-1,TRBD2,.,TRBV5-1,CASSPGTSGNLADEQFF,TGCGCCAGCAGCCCAGGGACTAGCGGGAATTTGGCAGATGAGCAGTTCTTC
TRBJ2-2,.,.,TRBV11-2,CASSQRGRFTGELFF,TGTGCCAGCAGCCAACGGGGCAGGTTCACCGGGGAGCTGTTTTTT
TRBJ2-2,TRBD1,.,TRBV7-9,CASIQGVRGQATGELFF,TGTGCCAGCATCCAGGGGGTCAGGGGGCAGGCCACCGGGGAGCTGTTTTTT
TRBJ2-3,TRBD1,.,TRBV19,CASSIRGQHTDTQYF,TGTGCCAGTAGTATACGGGGACAGCACACAGATACGCAGTATTTT
TRBJ2-7,.,.,TRBV6-5,CASEGLTWTVYEQYF,TGTGCCAGCGAGGGATTAACCTGGACAGTCTACGAGCAGTACTTC
TRBJ1-2,.,once,TRBV19,CASSTRMGGYTF,TGTGCCAGTAGTACAAGGATGGGTGGCTACACCTTC
TRBJ2-1,.,.,TRBV5-5,CASSLESWNEQFF,TGTGCCAGCAGCTTGGAATCGTGGAATGAGCAGTTCTTC
TRBJ1-2,.,few,TRBV5-6,CASSLDSQNYGYTF,TGTGCCAGCAGCTTGGACAGCCAGAACTATGGCTACACCTTC
TRBJ2-2,.,.,TRBV5-1,CASSLVKNTGELFF,TGCGCCAGCAGCTTGGTGAAGAACACCGGGGAGCTGTTTTTT